This T cell receptor (beta chain) was recorded in a study of T-cell memory formation after mild COVID-19. Amplification by 5'RACE using constant-segment primers produced TCR alpha and TCR beta cDNA libraries that carried sample barcodes and UMIs. A single record per CDR3 protein comes from TCRdb applying MiXCR to the 5' RACE reads. The repertoire holds approximately 410,000 distinct CDR3 sequences, with more than 20% as singletons. A single count supports this clonotype. The CDR3 runs 15 residues. V dropped 5 bases and J dropped 2 bases, with 13 bases sitting between them. Germline lookup yields CDR1 DFQATT and CDR2 SNEGSKA (reference sequence).

This receptor was taken from an adult woman who had mild COVID-19 (a few samples of this study predate the infection). Cell type and time point are not known. Sequencing was performed on PBMCs or a T cell subset sorted from them (not recorded which). The V call is TRBV20-1, the J call TRBJ2-6; D uncertain. CDR3 loop: CSAHTPVAGANVLTF. CDR3 sequence (DNA): TGCAGTGCTCATACACCGGTGGCTGGGGCCAACGTCCTGACTTTC.